This T cell receptor beta chain was recorded in a study of cytomegalovirus exposure and HLA in healthy donors. Amplification used 60 Vbeta primers and 13 Jbeta primers. Measured with immunoSEQ multiplex PCR; TCRdb has only the in-frame clones, and not every one. The table lists around 64,000 clones, 55% to 80% of them singletons. With V trimmed by 6 bases and J by 0 bases, 7 bases remained unmatched. Germline V gene sequence: CDR1 LNHDA, CDR2 SQIVND (reference sequence). The CDR3 runs 16 residues. This TCR came from a woman in her fifties or sixties in good health and CMV-seronegative. The rearrangement uses TRBV19 and TRBJ1-3, with 8 positions matching TRBD1. The specimen sequenced was PBMCs. CDR3 amino acids: CASRTGARVSGNTIYF. The DNA for the CDR3 is TGTGCCAGTAGGACAGGGGCTAGGGTCTCTGGAAACACCATATATTTT.